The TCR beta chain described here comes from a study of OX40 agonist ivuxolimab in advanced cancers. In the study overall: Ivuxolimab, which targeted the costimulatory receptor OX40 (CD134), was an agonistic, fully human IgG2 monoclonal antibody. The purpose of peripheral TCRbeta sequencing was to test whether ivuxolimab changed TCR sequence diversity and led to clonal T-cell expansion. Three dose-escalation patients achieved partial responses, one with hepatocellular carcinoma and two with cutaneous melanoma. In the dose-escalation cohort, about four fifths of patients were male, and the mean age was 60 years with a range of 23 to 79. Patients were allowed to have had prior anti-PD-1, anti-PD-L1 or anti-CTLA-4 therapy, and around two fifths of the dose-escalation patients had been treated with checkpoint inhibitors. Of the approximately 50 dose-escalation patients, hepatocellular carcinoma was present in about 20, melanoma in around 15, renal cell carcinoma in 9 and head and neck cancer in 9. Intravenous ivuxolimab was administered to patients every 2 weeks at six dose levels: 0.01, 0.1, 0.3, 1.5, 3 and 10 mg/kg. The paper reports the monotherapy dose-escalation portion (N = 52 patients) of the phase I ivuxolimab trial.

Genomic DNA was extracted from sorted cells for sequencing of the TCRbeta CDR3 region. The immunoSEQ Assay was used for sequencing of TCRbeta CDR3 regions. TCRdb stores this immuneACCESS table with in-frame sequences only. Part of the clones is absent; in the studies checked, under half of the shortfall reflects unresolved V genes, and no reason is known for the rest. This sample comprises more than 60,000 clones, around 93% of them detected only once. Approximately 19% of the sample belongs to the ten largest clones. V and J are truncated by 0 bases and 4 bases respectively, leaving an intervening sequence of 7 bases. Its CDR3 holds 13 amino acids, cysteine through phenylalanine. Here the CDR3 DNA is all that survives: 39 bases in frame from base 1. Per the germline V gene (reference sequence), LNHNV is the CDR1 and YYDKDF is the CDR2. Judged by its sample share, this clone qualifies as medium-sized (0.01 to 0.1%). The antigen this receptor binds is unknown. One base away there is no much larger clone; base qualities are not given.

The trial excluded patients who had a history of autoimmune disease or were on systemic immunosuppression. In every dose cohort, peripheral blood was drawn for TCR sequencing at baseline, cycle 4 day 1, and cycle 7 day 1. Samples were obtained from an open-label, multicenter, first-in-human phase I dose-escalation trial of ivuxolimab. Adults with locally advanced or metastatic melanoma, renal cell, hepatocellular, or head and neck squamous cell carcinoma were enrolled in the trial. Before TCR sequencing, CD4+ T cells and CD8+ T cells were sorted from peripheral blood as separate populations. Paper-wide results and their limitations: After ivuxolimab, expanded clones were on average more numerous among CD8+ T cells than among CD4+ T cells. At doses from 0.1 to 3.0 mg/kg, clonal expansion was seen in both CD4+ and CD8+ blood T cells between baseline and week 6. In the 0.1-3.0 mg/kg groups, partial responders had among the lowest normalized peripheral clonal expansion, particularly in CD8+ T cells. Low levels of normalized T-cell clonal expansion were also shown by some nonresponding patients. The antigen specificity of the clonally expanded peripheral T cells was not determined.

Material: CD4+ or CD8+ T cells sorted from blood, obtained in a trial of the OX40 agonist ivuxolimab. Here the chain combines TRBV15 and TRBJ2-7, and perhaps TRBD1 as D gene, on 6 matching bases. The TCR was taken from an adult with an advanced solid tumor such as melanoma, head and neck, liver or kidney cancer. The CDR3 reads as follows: CATSRERGYEQYF. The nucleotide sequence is TGTGCCACCAGCAGAGAAAGGGGGTACGAGCAGTACTTC.